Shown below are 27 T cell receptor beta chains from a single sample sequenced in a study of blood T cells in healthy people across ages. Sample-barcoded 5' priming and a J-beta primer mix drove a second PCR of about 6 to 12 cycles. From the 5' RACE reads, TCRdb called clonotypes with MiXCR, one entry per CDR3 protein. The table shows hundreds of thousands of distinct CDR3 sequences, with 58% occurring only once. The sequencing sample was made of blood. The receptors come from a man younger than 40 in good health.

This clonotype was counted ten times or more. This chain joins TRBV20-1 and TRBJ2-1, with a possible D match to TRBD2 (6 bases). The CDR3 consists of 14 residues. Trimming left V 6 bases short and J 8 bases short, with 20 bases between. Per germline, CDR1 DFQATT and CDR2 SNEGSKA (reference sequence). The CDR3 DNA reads TGCAGTGCCAAGCGGGCCCCTGGAAGTCATGAGCAGTTCTTC. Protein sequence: CSAKRAPGSHEQFF.

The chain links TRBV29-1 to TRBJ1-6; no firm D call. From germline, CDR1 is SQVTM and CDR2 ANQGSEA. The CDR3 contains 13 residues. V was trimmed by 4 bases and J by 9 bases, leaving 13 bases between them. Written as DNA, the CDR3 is TGCAGCGTTGTCGAAACAGAAGGTTCACCCCTCCACTTT. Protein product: CSVVETEGSPLHF. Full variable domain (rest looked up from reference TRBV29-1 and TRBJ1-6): SAVISQKPSRDICQRGTSLTIQCQVDSQVTMMFWYRQQPGQSLTLIATANQGSEATYESGFVIDKFPISRPNLTFSTLTVSNMSPEDSSIYLCSVVETEGSPLHFGNGTRLTVT.

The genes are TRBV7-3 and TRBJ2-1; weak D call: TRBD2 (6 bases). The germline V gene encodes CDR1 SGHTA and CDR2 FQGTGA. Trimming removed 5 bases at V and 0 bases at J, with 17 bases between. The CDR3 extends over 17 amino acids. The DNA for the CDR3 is TGTGCCAGCAGCCCTCGGGACTCTGGCCTCTCCTACAATGAGCAGTTCTTC. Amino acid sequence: CASSPRDSGLSYNEQFF.

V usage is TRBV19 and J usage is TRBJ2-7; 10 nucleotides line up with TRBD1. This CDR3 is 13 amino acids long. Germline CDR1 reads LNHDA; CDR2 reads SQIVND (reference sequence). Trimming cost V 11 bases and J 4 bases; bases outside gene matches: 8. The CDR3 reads CAAARDRGYEQYF. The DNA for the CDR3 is TGTGCCGCAGCCCGGGACAGGGGATACGAGCAGTACTTC.

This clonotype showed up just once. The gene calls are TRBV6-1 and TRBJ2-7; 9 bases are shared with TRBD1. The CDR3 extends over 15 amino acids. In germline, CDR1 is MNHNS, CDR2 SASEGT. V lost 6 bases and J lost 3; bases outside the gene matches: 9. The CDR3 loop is CASRDPGTGSYEQYF. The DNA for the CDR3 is TGTGCCAGCAGGGACCCCGGGACAGGGAGCTACGAGCAGTACTTC.

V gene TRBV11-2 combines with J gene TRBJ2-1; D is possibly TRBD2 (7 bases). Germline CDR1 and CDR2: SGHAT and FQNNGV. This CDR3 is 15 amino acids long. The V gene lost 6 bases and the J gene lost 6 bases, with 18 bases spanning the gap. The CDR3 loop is CASSVGGGLPNEQFF. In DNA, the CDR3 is TGTGCCAGCAGTGTGGGGGGGGGCCTTCCCAATGAGCAGTTCTTC.

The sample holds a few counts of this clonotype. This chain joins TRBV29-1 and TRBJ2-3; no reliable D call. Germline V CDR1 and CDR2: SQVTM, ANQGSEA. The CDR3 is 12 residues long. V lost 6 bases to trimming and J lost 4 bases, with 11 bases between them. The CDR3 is CSVLLQSDTQYF. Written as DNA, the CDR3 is TGCAGCGTCTTGCTTCAGTCAGATACGCAGTATTTT.

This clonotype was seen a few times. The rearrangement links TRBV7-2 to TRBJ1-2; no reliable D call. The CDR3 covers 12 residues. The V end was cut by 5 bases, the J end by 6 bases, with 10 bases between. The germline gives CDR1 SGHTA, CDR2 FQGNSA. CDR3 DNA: TGTGCCAGCAGCCGAGTCACCAATGGCTACACCTTC. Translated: CASSRVTNGYTF.

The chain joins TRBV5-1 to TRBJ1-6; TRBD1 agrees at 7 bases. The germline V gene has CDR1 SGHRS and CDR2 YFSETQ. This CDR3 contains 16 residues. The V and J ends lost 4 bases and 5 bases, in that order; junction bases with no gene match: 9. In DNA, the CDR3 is TGCGCCAGCAGCACGGGACAGTGGGGCGATAATTCACCCCTCCACTTT. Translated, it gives CASSTGQWGDNSPLHF.

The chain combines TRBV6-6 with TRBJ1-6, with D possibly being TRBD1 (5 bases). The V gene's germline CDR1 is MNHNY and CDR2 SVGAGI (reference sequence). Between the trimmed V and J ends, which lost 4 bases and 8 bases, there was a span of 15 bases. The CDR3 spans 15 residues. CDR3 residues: CASSSLQADYSPLHF. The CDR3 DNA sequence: TGTGCCAGCAGTTCCTTACAGGCGGACTATTCACCCCTCCACTTT.

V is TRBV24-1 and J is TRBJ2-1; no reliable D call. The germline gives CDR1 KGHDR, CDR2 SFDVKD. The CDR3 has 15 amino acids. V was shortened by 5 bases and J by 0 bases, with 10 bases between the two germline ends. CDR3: CATSVTGPSYNEQFF. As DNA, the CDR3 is TGTGCCACCAGTGTCACCGGACCCTCCTACAATGAGCAGTTCTTC.

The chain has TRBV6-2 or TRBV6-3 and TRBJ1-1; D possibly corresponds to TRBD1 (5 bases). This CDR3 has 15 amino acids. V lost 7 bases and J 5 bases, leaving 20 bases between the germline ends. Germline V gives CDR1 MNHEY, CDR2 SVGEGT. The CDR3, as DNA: TGTGCCAGCATCCCGCGGGGAGGGGAGTCGACTGAAGCTTTCTTT. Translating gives CASIPRGGESTEAFF.

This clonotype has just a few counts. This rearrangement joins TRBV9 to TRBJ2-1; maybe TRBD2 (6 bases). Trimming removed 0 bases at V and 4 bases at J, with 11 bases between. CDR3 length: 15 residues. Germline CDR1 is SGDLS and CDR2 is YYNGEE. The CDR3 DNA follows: TGTGCCAGCAGCGTAGACGGGAGAGGGTACAATGAGCAGTTCTTC. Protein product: CASSVDGRGYNEQFF.

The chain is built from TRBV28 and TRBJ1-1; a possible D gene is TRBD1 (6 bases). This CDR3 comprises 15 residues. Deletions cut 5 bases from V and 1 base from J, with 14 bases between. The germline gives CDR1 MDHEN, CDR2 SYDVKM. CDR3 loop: CASSDPGVKNTEAFF. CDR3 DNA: TGTGCCAGCAGTGACCCAGGGGTCAAGAACACTGAAGCTTTCTTT. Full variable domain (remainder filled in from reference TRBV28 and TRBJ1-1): DVKVTQSSRYLVKRTGEKVFLECVQDMDHENMFWYRQDPGLGLRLIYFSYDVKMKEKGDIPEGYSVSREKKERFSLILESASTNQTSMYLCASSDPGVKNTEAFFGQGTRLTVV.

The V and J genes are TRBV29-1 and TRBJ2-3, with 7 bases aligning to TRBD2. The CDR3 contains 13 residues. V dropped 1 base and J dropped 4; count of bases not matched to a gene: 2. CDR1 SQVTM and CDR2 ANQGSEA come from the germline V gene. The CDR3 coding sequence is TGCAGCGTTGAAGGTGCGGGAGCAGATACGCAGTATTTT. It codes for CSVEGAGADTQYF.

The CDR3 protein is CSAREGLAGSYEQYF. The CDR3 DNA reads as TGCAGTGCTAGGGAGGGACTAGCGGGGAGCTACGAGCAGTACTTC. The chain links TRBV20-1 to TRBJ2-5, with 13 bases lining up with TRBD2. Gene TRBJ2-7 matches the end of the DNA better, so the J call may be wrong. In germline, CDR1 is DFQATT, CDR2 SNEGSKA (reference sequence). The CDR3 contains 15 residues.

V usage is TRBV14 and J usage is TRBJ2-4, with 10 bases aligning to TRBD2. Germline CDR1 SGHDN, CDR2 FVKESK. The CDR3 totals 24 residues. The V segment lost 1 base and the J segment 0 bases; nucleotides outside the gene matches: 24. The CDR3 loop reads CASSQGRLAGDRPPPKLAKNIQYF. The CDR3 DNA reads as TGTGCCAGCAGCCAAGGGCGGCTAGCGGGGGACCGGCCCCCTCCAAAACTAGCCAAAAACATTCAGTACTTC.

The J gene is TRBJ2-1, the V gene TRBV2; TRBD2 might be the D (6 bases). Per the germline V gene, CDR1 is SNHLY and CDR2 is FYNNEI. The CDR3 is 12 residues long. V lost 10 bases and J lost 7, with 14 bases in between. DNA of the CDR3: TGTGCCACCCCGGGACTCCTAAATGAGCAGTTCTTC. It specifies CATPGLLNEQFF.

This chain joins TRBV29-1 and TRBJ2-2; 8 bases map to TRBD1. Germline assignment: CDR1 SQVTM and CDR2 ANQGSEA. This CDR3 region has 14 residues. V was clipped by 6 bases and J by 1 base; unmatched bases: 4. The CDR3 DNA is TGCAGCGTACTGGGACAGGTGAACACCGGGGAGCTGTTTTTT. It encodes CSVLGQVNTGELFF.

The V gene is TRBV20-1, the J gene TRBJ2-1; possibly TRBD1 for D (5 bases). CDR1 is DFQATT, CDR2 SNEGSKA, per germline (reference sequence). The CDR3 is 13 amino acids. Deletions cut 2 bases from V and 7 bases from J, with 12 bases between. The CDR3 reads CSARSRVENEQFF. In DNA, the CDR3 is TGCAGTGCTAGATCCAGGGTGGAAAATGAGCAGTTCTTC.

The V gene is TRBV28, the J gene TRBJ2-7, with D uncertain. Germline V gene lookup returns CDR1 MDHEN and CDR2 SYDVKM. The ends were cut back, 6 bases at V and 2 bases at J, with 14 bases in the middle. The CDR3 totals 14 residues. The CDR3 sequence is CASRPPGSPYEQYF. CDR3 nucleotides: TGTGCCAGCAGACCACCGGGCAGTCCCTACGAGCAGTACTTC.

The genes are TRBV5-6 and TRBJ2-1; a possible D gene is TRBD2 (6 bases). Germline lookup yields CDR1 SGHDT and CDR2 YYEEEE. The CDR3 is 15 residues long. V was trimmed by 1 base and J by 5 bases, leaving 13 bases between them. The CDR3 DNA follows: TGTGCCAGCAGCTTGAGACCCGGGGGACACAATGAGCAGTTCTTC. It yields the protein CASSLRPGGHNEQFF.

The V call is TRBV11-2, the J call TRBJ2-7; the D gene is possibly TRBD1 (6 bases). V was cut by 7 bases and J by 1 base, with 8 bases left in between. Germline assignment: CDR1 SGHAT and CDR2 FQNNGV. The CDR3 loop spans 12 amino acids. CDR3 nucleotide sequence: TGTGCCAGCAAGGACAGTTCCTACGAGCAGTACTTC. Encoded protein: CASKDSSYEQYF.

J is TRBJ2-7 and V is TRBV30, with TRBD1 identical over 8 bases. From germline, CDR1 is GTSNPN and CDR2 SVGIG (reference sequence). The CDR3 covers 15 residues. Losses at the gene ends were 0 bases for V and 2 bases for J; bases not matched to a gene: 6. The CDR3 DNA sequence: TGTGCCTGGAGTGTACAAGGGACAGGCGCCTACGAGCAGTACTTC. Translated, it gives CAWSVQGTGAYEQYF.

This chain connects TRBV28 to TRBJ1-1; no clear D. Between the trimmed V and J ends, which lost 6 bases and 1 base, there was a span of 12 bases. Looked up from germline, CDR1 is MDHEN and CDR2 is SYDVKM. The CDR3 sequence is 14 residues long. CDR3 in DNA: TGTGCCAGCAGCCGGACGGTGCGGAACACTGAAGCTTTCTTT. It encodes CASSRTVRNTEAFF. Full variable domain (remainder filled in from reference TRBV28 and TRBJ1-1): DVKVTQSSRYLVKRTGEKVFLECVQDMDHENMFWYRQDPGLGLRLIYFSYDVKMKEKGDIPEGYSVSREKKERFSLILESASTNQTSMYLCASSRTVRNTEAFFGQGTRLTVV.

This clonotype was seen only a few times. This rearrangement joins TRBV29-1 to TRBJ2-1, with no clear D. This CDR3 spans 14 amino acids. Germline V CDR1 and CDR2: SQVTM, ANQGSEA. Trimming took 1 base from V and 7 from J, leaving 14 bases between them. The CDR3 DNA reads TGCAGCGTTGAAGGTCATGCCCAACCAAATGAGCAGTTCTTC. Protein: CSVEGHAQPNEQFF.

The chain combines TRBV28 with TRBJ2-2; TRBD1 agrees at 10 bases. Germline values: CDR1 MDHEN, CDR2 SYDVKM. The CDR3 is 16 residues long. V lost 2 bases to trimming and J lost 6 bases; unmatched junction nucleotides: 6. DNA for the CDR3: TGTGCCAGCAGTTTAATGGGACAGGGGTTACCCGGGGAGCTGTTTTTT. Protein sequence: CASSLMGQGLPGELFF.